This T cell receptor beta chain derives from a study of shared clonotypes between healthy human individuals. Study at large: Three plates were used per donor for CD4 naive, three for CD4 memory, two for CD8 naive and one for CD8 memory.

A note on this clone: Its antigen is not identified.

CD4+ cells yielded CD45RA+ naive and CD45RA-negative memory subsets. Germline V gene data show CDR1 as LNHNV and CDR2 as YYDKDF (reference sequence). This CDR3 contains 8 residues. TCRdb's table, derived via immunoSEQ multiplex PCR, lists solely in-frame clones and lacks some. Of 2,500,000 or so clones in the sample, around nine tenths were seen once. Study-wide points: Measured sharing among donors was expected to vary with sequencing depth. A few donors had 4% to 5% of their naive CD4 clonotypes in common.

The clonotype originates from a man between 18 and 29 years old in good health. The sequenced sample was naive CD4+ T cells sorted from blood. Sample subset: CD45RA+ positively selected. V gene TRBV15 combines with J gene TRBJ2-2; D uncertain. The CDR3 DNA reads as TGTGCGGGCGGGGAGCTGTTTTTT. Encoded protein: CAGGELFF.